This is a list of T cell receptor beta chains from one sample in a study of T-cell memory formation after mild COVID-19. TCRdb reprocessed the 5' RACE reads with MiXCR, giving one entry per CDR3 protein. The data hold around 180,000 distinct CDR3 sequences, with roughly 17% observed a single time. Material: PBMCs or a T cell subset sorted from them (not recorded which). The receptors were sampled from an adult woman who had mild COVID-19 (a few samples of this study predate the infection). Cell type and time point are not known. Both conserved end residues are trimmed from each CDR3. A D gene is named only where the DNA matches it firmly.

TRBD2 TRBV20-1 SASSGLAGGNEQF
- TRBV30 AWSTSQTQY
TRBD2 TRBV7-2 ASSFSGRTDTQY
TRBD2 TRBV3-1 ASSTSGRYNEQF
TRBD2 TRBV20-1 SARASPGGGRSYEQY
- TRBV20-1 SARSGVEQY
- TRBV29-1 SVEVGQGSTGNTIY
TRBD2 TRBV20-1 SASLVAGGVDTQY
TRBD2 TRBV6-5 ASSYTRASGSREQY
- TRBV24-1 ATSDSALYTDTQY
TRBD1 TRBV7-6 ASSRVRGQGTDTQY
- TRBV6-6 ASSYSVPGMSNQPQH
TRBD2 TRBV29-1 SVAWASGGDNEQF
TRBD2 TRBV6-5 ASRTSGGAGYNEQF
TRBD2 TRBV7-2 ASSLVASGSYNEQF
TRBD2 TRBV7-6 ASSTTSGSGYEQF
- TRBV7-9 ASSRDGYEQY
- TRBV7-3 ASSWGISGYSTDTQY
- TRBV5-1 ASSLGPRETQY
- TRBV5-5 ASSLRTVDSPSGNTIY
- TRBV5-1 ASSKFWADTQY
- TRBV18 ASSPGLPNTEAF
- TRBV5-1 ASSSGTGTDTQY
TRBD1 TRBV5-5 ASSRGQQAYYEQY
TRBD2 TRBV11-3 ASTVVAGGKYEQF
- TRBV20-1 SARRQGFNQPQH
- TRBV7-2 ASSSLGGRGETQY
- TRBV7-9 ASSSPDTNSYNEQF
TRBD2 TRBV4-3 ASSQLAGDRYEQY
TRBD1 TRBV5-1 ASSLDGTGSPNEQF
- TRBV29-1 SVEPTYGGF
TRBD1 TRBV6-5 ASSADRAVREQY
TRBD1 TRBV7-6 ASSAQRGPHEQF
- TRBV14 ASSQESPNTEAF
- TRBV20-1 SVPFRYTQY